These 8 T cell receptor beta chains originate from one sample sequenced in a study of blood T cell repertoires in COVID-19 (dated by TCRdb to the early 2020s). The library was made by the immunoSEQ multiplex PCR assay. TCRdb obtained this table from immuneACCESS and retained in-frame rearrangements with V and J assigned. These tables miss some clones; where compared with another copy, unresolved V genes account for less than half of the shortfall, and the remainder is unexplained. The sample yields approximately 300,000 clones; 87% were counted once. Under 6% of the sample lies in the top ten. The sequenced sample was PBMCs or T cells enriched from blood (not recorded which). The receptors stem from a young woman who had recovered from COVID-19.

The chain links TRBV5-1 to TRBJ1-4; 8 bases line up with TRBD1. Germline V CDR1 and CDR2: SGHRS, YFSETQ. The CDR3 length is 15 residues. V lost 4 bases to trimming and J lost 7 bases; unmatched junction nucleotides: 9. CDR3 sequence reads: CASSAAGTGLEKLFF. The CDR3 DNA follows: TGCGCCAGCAGCGCGGCCGGGACAGGACTTGAAAAACTGTTTTTT.

The genes are TRBV15 and TRBJ1-3; 7 bases are shared with TRBD1. The CDR3 has 16 residues. Trimming cost V 2 bases and J 3 bases; bases outside gene matches: 7. Germline values: CDR1 LNHNV, CDR2 YYDKDF (reference sequence). The CDR3 DNA reads TGTGCCACCAGCAGAAAGACAGGGCTCAGTGGAAACACCATATATTTT. It is translated as CATSRKTGLSGNTIYF.

The count of this clone is one. A clone one base away is much larger, so this may be a read error. The rearrangement uses TRBV2 and TRBJ1-2; the D gene is possibly TRBD1 (6 bases). V gave up 6 bases and J gave up 7 bases, with 9 bases separating them. This CDR3 spans 11 amino acids. Germline CDR1 and CDR2: SNHLY and FYNNEI. As DNA, the CDR3 is TGTGCCAGCAGACAGGGTGTTGGCTACACCTTC. Amino acid sequence: CASRQGVGYTF.

This rearrangement joins TRBV11-1 to TRBJ1-1; perhaps TRBD1 as D (5 bases). The germline CDR1 and CDR2 sequences are SGHAT and FQDESV (reference sequence). CDR3 length: 15 residues. V was trimmed by 4 bases and J by 1 base, leaving 13 bases between them. In nucleotides, the CDR3 is TGTGCCAGCAGCTCATCAGGGTTAGGGAACACTGAAGCTTTCTTT. Translated: CASSSSGLGNTEAFF.

In this sample, this clone turned up once. The V and J genes are TRBV3-1 (or the pseudogene TRBV3-2) and TRBJ1-6, with a weak D call TRBD1 (5 bases). The germline gives CDR1 LGHDT, CDR2 YNNKEL (reference sequence). V was pared by 3 bases and J by 10 bases, with 7 bases between. This CDR3 is built from 12 residues. The CDR3 DNA reads TGTGCCAGCAGCCAGGAGGGGTCACCCCTCCACTTT. The encoded protein is CASSQEGSPLHF.

V is TRBV27 and J is TRBJ2-2; 8 bases are a match to TRBD1. V was pared by 1 base and J by 5 bases, with 9 bases of the junction left unmatched. CDR3 length: 17 amino acids. CDR1 and CDR2 (germline): MNHEY, SMNVEV (reference sequence). In nucleotides, the CDR3 is TGTGCCAGCAGTTTATATGGTCAGGGGGCACGAACCGGGGAGCTGTTTTTT. It is translated as CASSLYGQGARTGELFF.

The V and J genes are TRBV7-9 and TRBJ2-6; TRBD1 might be the D (7 bases). The CDR3 sequence is 13 residues long. Germline CDR1 reads SEHNR; CDR2 reads FQNEAQ (reference sequence). CDR3 in DNA: TGTGTAGGAGGGGGCCCTGGGGCCAACGTCCTGACTTTC. Translation: CVGGGPGANVLTF.

The chain combines TRBV6-5 with TRBJ1-4; no firm D call. CDR1 MNHEY and CDR2 SVGAGI come from the germline V gene. The V end was cut by 8 bases, the J end by 5 bases, with 6 bases between. The CDR3 runs to 11 residues. Written as DNA, the CDR3 is TGTGCCAGCGGCCTCAATGAAAAACTGTTTTTT. It encodes CASGLNEKLFF.